This record looks at one T cell receptor (beta chain) sequence and its context. TCRdb's copy holds only in-frame clones and misses some; the assay was immunoSEQ multiplex PCR. The table includes around 2,200 clones, just under 95% detected once. Exclusion applied to any patient with a history of multiple malignancies. This sample was taken from a study of T cells in lung cancer brain metastases. Study context: Median interval between primary and brain metastasis samples was 300 to 450 days.

The CDR3 is made up of 12 amino acids. Trimming left V 1 base short and J 7 bases short, with 8 bases between. Per germline, CDR1 SGHAT and CDR2 FQNNGV. The chain is built from TRBV11-2 and TRBJ2-7, with unresolved D. The TCR sequence derives from a woman in her twenties or thirties with non-small cell lung cancer. What was sequenced was tumor tissue from the primary lung tumor. CDR3 DNA: TGTGCCAGCAGCTTAGTACTTGGTGAGCAGTACTTC. Its protein is CASSLVLGEQYF.